This TCR beta chain derives from a study of cytomegalovirus exposure and HLA in healthy donors. Study results and caveats: The study listed around 150 cytomegalovirus-associated TCR beta chains. Earlier results showed most TCR beta V segments being productive about 87% or about 30% of the time. The study carried out a later analysis of TCR beta sequences. It associated some 17,000 of them with specific HLA alleles at a false discovery rate of 0.05.

CDR3 size: 15 residues. The V gene lost 6 bases and the J gene lost 2 bases, with 15 bases spanning the gap. CDR1 and CDR2 (germline): SNHLY, FYNNEI. The PCR ran on 60 Vbeta and 13 Jbeta primers. The repertoire was sequenced with immunoSEQ multiplex PCR; TCRdb's copy has only in-frame clones and lacks some. Found here are about 160,000 clones, roughly 80% of them singletons; the top ten hold around 6.7%. Regarding this clone: Its specificity is unknown.

V usage is TRBV2 and J usage is TRBJ2-3, with TRBD2 as a possible D gene (6 bases). The clonotype comes from a woman aged 25-40 years in good health and CMV-seropositive. Sequenced: PBMCs. CDR3 residues: CASRASGTYTDTQYF. In nucleotides, the CDR3 is TGTGCCAGCAGAGCCTCCGGGACTTACACAGATACGCAGTATTTT.